One T cell receptor beta chain is described in this entry. The target antigen is unknown. The data are from a study of cytomegalovirus exposure and HLA in healthy donors. General study findings and limits: The classifier reportedly diagnosed cytomegalovirus status with high specificity and sensitivity. An analysis was carried out later, and it reportedly showed fewer N-insertions in an Asian-associated ancestry cluster than the roughly 670-donor mean. Later analysis identified about 15,000 TCR beta sequences associated with HLA alleles, using a false discovery rate threshold of 0.05.

The PCR employed 60 Vbeta primers together with 13 Jbeta primers. The data were produced by immunoSEQ multiplex PCR, yet TCRdb's version contains in-frame clones alone and is incomplete. The data hold some 95,000 clones, with roughly 70% observed a single time. This clonotype was sampled from a man aged 25-45 years in good health and CMV-seronegative. The sequencing sample was made of PBMCs.

Written as DNA, the CDR3 is TGTGCCACCGGGACAGCCTATGGCTACACCTTC. As protein: CATGTAYGYTF. The V and J genes are TRBV6-5 and TRBJ1-2; 7 bases match TRBD1. Germline V gene sequence: CDR1 MNHEY, CDR2 SVGAGI. This CDR3 has 11 amino acids. J was trimmed by 4 bases and V by 10 bases; bases with no gene match: 3.